The subject of this entry is one T cell receptor (beta chain). This sample is part of a study of blood T cell repertoires in COVID-19. Background on the study: Acute and convalescent COVID-19 specimens originated in the United States, Italy and Spain. T cells, B-cell-depleted T cells, or PBMCs supplied cDNA or gDNA.

During active infection, Seattle patients enrolled and were then monitored through disease. The germline V and J ends were trimmed by 6 bases and 1 base, with 10 bases remaining between them. The CDR3 spans 14 residues. Looked up from germline, CDR1 is MNHEY and CDR2 is SMNVEV (reference sequence). Study processing details: Estimated nucleated cell counts came from reference gene primer amplification. Some clones are missing from TCRdb's copy, which holds only in-frame ones; the method was immunoSEQ multiplex PCR. V and J calls and clone size are those listed in that table; D and trimming were worked out from the DNA. The table records about 530,000 clones, 85% to 90% of them present only once.

This TCR was sampled from a woman between 45 and 60 years old with COVID-19, enrolled during active disease. The chain links TRBV27 to TRBJ1-5; D not certain. The sample was peripheral blood. This CDR3 is CASRNVGSNQPQHF. CDR3 nucleotides: TGTGCCAGCAGAAACGTCGGGAGCAATCAGCCCCAGCATTTT.